The next 30 T cell receptor beta chains were all read from a single sample in a study of T cell repertoires in cytomegalovirus infection. What these receptors recognize is not known. TCRdb called the reads again in MiXCR, with one record for every CDR3 protein. Of approximately 910,000 distinct CDR3 sequences in the sample, 30% to 40% were seen once. The sequencing used cultured CD8+ T cells from PBMCs, collected from culture after CMV antigen stimulation. All receptors come from a human donor in good health (CMV status not recorded). Some clones in this sample may be carry-over from other donors' samples.

This clonotype was counted between two and nine times. The rearrangement links TRBV6-1 to TRBJ1-2, with 12 bases identical to TRBD1. V lost 4 bases, J lost 6 bases, and 9 bases stayed unmatched. The germline V gene encodes CDR1 MNHNS and CDR2 SASEGT. This CDR3 has 16 residues. Here the CDR3 reads CASSAGTGGAGDGYTF. CDR3 DNA sequence: TGTGCCAGCAGTGCCGGGACAGGGGGCGCTGGGGATGGCTACACCTTC.

The chain uses TRBV6-1 and TRBJ1-5; 7 bases fit TRBD1. J was trimmed by 4 bases and V by 4 bases; bases with no gene match: 4. This CDR3 has 14 amino acids. Germline loops: CDR1 MNHNS, CDR2 SASEGT. For the CDR3, the DNA is TGTGCCAGCAGTGCTGGGACAGTAAATCAGCCCCAGCATTTT. It encodes CASSAGTVNQPQHF.

This sequence joins TRBV20-1 and TRBJ1-2, with D hard to call. The CDR3 length is 14 residues. The germline V gene encodes CDR1 DFQATT and CDR2 SNEGSKA (reference sequence). Deletions cut 2 bases from V and 5 bases from J, with 15 bases between. The CDR3, as DNA: TGCAGTGCTAGACCGGGTCAAGTAATATATGGCTACACCTTC. Its translation: CSARPGQVIYGYTF.

Here the CDR3 DNA reads TGTGCCAGCAGTGACTTTGACGGACCGGCGCAGTACTTC. It codes for CASSDFDGPAQYF. The rearrangement uses TRBV6-4 and TRBJ2-7; D gene uncertain. V shed 1 base and J shed 9 bases, with 13 bases lying between them. The CDR3 extends over 13 amino acids. Germline V gene sequence: CDR1 MRHNA, CDR2 SNTAGT.

The chain uses TRBV6-5 and TRBJ2-1, with 9 bases identical to TRBD2. This CDR3 comprises 15 residues. With V trimmed by 5 bases and J by 8 bases, 10 bases remained unmatched. CDR1 is MNHEY and CDR2 is SVGAGI in the germline V gene. DNA for the CDR3: TGTGCCAGCAGTCTTTTAGCGGGGGCCCGGGATGAGCAGTTCTTC. Translation: CASSLLAGARDEQFF.

This clonotype showed up many times. The V call is TRBV7-2, the J call TRBJ2-1, with TRBD2 matching 14 bases. The CDR3 sequence is 15 residues long. V shed 5 bases, J shed 7 bases, and the junction held 4 bases outside the gene matches. Germline CDR1 reads SGHTA; CDR2 reads FQGNSA. CDR3: CASSRLAGGLNEQFF. The CDR3 bases are TGTGCCAGCAGCAGACTAGCGGGGGGGCTGAATGAGCAGTTCTTC.

V is TRBV28 and J is TRBJ2-3; D may be TRBD2 (5 bases). Germline V gene data show CDR1 as MDHEN and CDR2 as SYDVKM. Trimming removed 5 bases at V and 2 bases at J, with 14 bases between. The CDR3 contains 15 residues. The CDR3 protein is CASSLPGGYTDTQYF. The CDR3 nucleotides are TGTGCCAGCAGTCTACCCGGAGGCTACACAGATACGCAGTATTTT. Using reference TRBV28 and TRBJ2-3 for the parts outside the CDR3, the full variable domain is DVKVTQSSRYLVKRTGEKVFLECVQDMDHENMFWYRQDPGLGLRLIYFSYDVKMKEKGDIPEGYSVSREKKERFSLILESASTNQTSMYLCASSLPGGYTDTQYFGPGTRLTVL.

This clonotype was observed a few times. A much more abundant neighbour one base away suggests this may be a read error. This chain links TRBV7-2 with TRBJ1-2; no reliable D call. The CDR3 is 14 amino acids. The germline V gene encodes CDR1 SGHTA and CDR2 FQGNSA. CDR3 in amino acids: CACSLSRPAYGYTF. In DNA, the CDR3 is TGTGCCTGCAGCTTAAGTAGACCGGCCTATGGCTACACCTTC.

This clonotype showed up just a few times. The chain couples TRBV6-2 or TRBV6-3 to TRBJ1-2; D is perhaps TRBD1 (5 bases). CDR1 is MNHEY, CDR2 SVGEGT, per germline. This CDR3 region has 16 residues. The V gene lost 0 bases and the J gene lost 2 bases, with 13 bases spanning the gap. CDR3 protein: CASSYSELGGNYGYTF. CDR3 DNA: TGTGCCAGCAGTTACTCGGAACTCGGGGGGAACTATGGCTACACCTTC.

About this clonotype itself: Germline and junction disagree at one end, which may indicate a read error. The chain is built from TRBV11-2 and TRBJ1-2; possible D gene TRBD1, 6 bases. Germline-derived CDR1 and CDR2 are SGHAT and FQNNGV. This CDR3 has 15 amino acids. The CDR3 spells CTSSSWDTANYGYTF. The CDR3, as DNA: TGTACCAGCAGCTCCTGGGACACCGCTAACTATGGCTACACCTTC.

As regards this clonotype: Without the conserved terminal phenylalanine or tryptophan, this CDR3 likely stems from a read error. No DNA is shown, since the ends of the CDR3 on it are uncertain; the CDR3 is the one TCRdb lists. Here the CDR3 reads CASSSSLTD. This chain joins TRBV7-9 and TRBJ1-1. The CDR3 numbers 9 amino acids, ends counted. Germline-derived CDR1 and CDR2 are SEHNR and FQNEAQ (reference sequence).

The chain employs TRBV4-1 and TRBJ2-1; D is unresolved. This CDR3 is built from 16 residues. The germline V and J ends were trimmed by 6 bases and 6 bases, with 21 bases remaining between them. The germline CDR1 and CDR2 sequences are MGHRA and YSYEKL. For the CDR3, the DNA is TGCGCCAGCAGACTCAGAGGCGGTGGAATCGGCAATGAGCAGTTCTTC. Protein: CASRLRGGGIGNEQFF.

This clonotype was seen at least ten times. The gene calls are TRBV7-6 and TRBJ2-2; 7 bases line up with TRBD1. V gave up 5 bases and J gave up 5 bases; unmatched junction bases: 2. This CDR3 spans 13 amino acids. Germline CDR1 is SGHVS and CDR2 is FNYEAQ. The CDR3 DNA sequence: TGTGCCAGCAGCACGACAGGGACCGGGGAGCTGTTTTTT. Its translation is CASSTTGTGELFF.

The rearrangement links TRBV28 to TRBJ1-5; D ambiguous. The germline CDR1 and CDR2 sequences are MDHEN and SYDVKM. This CDR3 contains 16 residues. Trimming stripped 3 bases from V and 1 base from J, with 13 bases between. Here the CDR3 reads CASSFESRTSNQPQHF. The CDR3 DNA reads TGTGCCAGCAGTTTTGAGTCCAGGACGAGCAATCAGCCCCAGCATTTT.

The gene calls are TRBV19 and TRBJ1-2; D unresolved. From germline, CDR1 is LNHDA and CDR2 SQIVND (reference sequence). The length of the CDR3 is 20 residues. The germline V and J ends were trimmed by 7 bases and 8 bases, with 38 bases remaining between them. The CDR3 loop reads CASTTQTRLRATPIVWGYTF. As DNA, the CDR3 is TGTGCCAGTACCACCCAGACACGACTGAGGGCCACCCCGATTGTCTGGGGCTACACCTTC.

This clonotype was picked up a small number of times. This chain connects TRBV6-2 or TRBV6-3 to TRBJ2-1; no clear D. The CDR3 is made up of 17 amino acids. Germline V lookup: CDR1 MNHEY, CDR2 SVGEGT. V was trimmed by 6 bases and J by 0 bases, leaving 18 bases between them. The CDR3 DNA is TGTGCCAGCAGCCCCCGTTCTTTCCTGAGCTCCTACAATGAGCAGTTCTTC. Its protein product is CASSPRSFLSSYNEQFF.

The chain is built from TRBV27 and TRBJ2-1; D is tentatively TRBD1 or TRBD2 (6 bases each). V lost 5 bases and J lost 7, with 21 bases in between. This CDR3 contains 16 residues. CDR1 and CDR2 (germline): MNHEY, SMNVEV (reference sequence). The CDR3 protein is CASSTLGGRVRNEQFF. The CDR3 DNA is TGTGCCAGCAGTACCCTTGGGGGGCGAGTGAGAAATGAGCAGTTCTTC.

Only a few counts were recorded for this clonotype. The V gene is TRBV15, the J gene TRBJ1-1; D gene ambiguous. The germline V gene has CDR1 LNHNV and CDR2 YYDKDF (reference sequence). V was trimmed by 0 bases and J by 1 base, leaving 9 bases between them. This CDR3 spans 15 amino acids. The CDR3 nucleotides are TGTGCCACCAGCAGAGATCTCGAAGCGAACACTGAAGCTTTCTTT. This gives the protein CATSRDLEANTEAFF.

The chain links TRBV6-1 to TRBJ2-4; TRBD2 aligns across 9 bases. CDR3 length equals 14 residues. CDR1 MNHNS and CDR2 SASEGT come from the germline V gene. The V segment lost 3 bases and the J segment 8 bases; nucleotides outside the gene matches: 5. The CDR3 loop reads CASSDGLAQDIQYF. For the CDR3, the DNA is TGTGCCAGCAGTGATGGACTAGCGCAGGACATTCAGTACTTC.

This clonotype was counted only a few times. J is TRBJ2-2 and V is TRBV4-3, with 8 nucleotides matching TRBD2. The V segment lost 1 base and the J segment 7 bases; nucleotides outside the gene matches: 8. The CDR3 totals 16 residues. CDR1 LGHNA and CDR2 YSLEER come from the germline V gene. The CDR3 bases are TGCGCCAGCAGCCAAGGAGCGGGGGCCCTTCACGGGGAGCTGTTTTTT. Translation gives CASSQGAGALHGELFF.

V usage is TRBV27 and J usage is TRBJ2-7; D is possibly TRBD1 or TRBD2 (6 bases each). The CDR3 has 16 amino acids. Trimming shortened V by 3 bases and J by 0 bases, and 15 bases separated the two germline ends. CDR1 and CDR2 (germline): MNHEY, SMNVEV (reference sequence). CDR3 DNA: TGTGCCAGCAGTTTTCCGGGGGCCCGGAGCTCCTACGAGCAGTACTTC. Protein product: CASSFPGARSSYEQYF.

This clonotype was seen ten or more times. The chain joins TRBV12-3 or TRBV12-4 to TRBJ1-4; D uncertain. CDR3 length equals 14 residues. Between the trimmed V and J ends, which lost 2 bases and 6 bases, there was a span of 10 bases. CDR3 residues: CASSLIGSHEKLFF. The CDR3 region has the DNA TGTGCCAGCAGTTTAATAGGGTCCCATGAAAAACTGTTTTTT.

The chain employs TRBV12-3 or TRBV12-4 and TRBJ2-7, with a possible D match to TRBD1 (6 bases). The CDR3 consists of 14 residues. V was shortened by 7 bases and J by 2 bases, with 15 bases between the two germline ends. The CDR3 reads CASTSGTPPYEQYF. The DNA for the CDR3 is TGTGCCAGCACTTCCGGGACACCTCCCTACGAGCAGTACTTC.

This clonotype was picked up many times. V and J are TRBV6-1 and TRBJ1-1, with D maybe TRBD1 (5 bases). This CDR3 has 14 amino acids. The ends were cut back, 8 bases at V and 1 base at J, with 14 bases in the middle. Looked up from germline, CDR1 is MNHNS and CDR2 is SASEGT. Here the CDR3 DNA reads TGTGCCAGCGCTAGCCCCGGACAGAACACTGAAGCTTTCTTT. This translates into CASASPGQNTEAFF.

The chain joins TRBV19 to TRBJ1-1; tentatively, D is TRBD1 (6 bases). This CDR3 is 15 amino acids long. The germline V gene has CDR1 LNHDA and CDR2 SQIVND (reference sequence). V was clipped by 5 bases and J by 2 bases, with 15 bases between them. CDR3 sequence (DNA): TGTGCCAGTAGTGCCCTAGGACAGACCAACACTGAAGCTTTCTTT. It translates to CASSALGQTNTEAFF.

This clonotype occurred many times. The CDR3 DNA reads as TGTGCCAGCAGCCGTACAGGGGAAAGCTATGGCTACACCTTC. Its translation: CASSRTGESYGYTF. This rearrangement joins TRBV28 to TRBJ1-2; 7 bases align to TRBD1. Looked up from germline, CDR1 is MDHEN and CDR2 is SYDVKM. Trimming cost V 6 bases and J 4 bases; bases outside gene matches: 8. The CDR3 spans 14 residues.

This clonotype was observed many times. The chain joins TRBV7-2 to TRBJ1-2, with D possibly matching TRBD1 (6 bases). Per germline, CDR1 SGHTA and CDR2 FQGNSA. The CDR3 consists of 16 residues. V lost 1 base, J lost 2 bases, and 14 bases lay in between. CDR3 protein: CASSLGGPGGNYGYTF. Here the CDR3 DNA reads TGTGCCAGCAGCTTAGGGGGGCCGGGGGGCAACTATGGCTACACCTTC.

CDR3 amino acids: CASSDDLNEKLFF. The CDR3 region has the DNA TGTGCCAGCAGCGACGATCTTAATGAAAAACTGTTTTTT. The chain is built from TRBV5-6 and TRBJ1-4, with no clear D. The CDR3 runs 13 residues. CDR1 SGHDT and CDR2 YYEEEE come from the germline V gene. Trimming removed 4 bases from V and 4 bases from J, with 8 bases in between.

The table lists this clonotype with a few counts. J is TRBJ1-1 and V is TRBV15; tentative D call: TRBD1 (5 bases). Germline values: CDR1 LNHNV, CDR2 YYDKDF (reference sequence). Trimming took off 0 bases at V and 2 bases at J, with 10 bases between the two ends. The CDR3 length is 15 residues. In DNA form, the CDR3 reads TGTGCCACCAGCAGAGATAGGGACTACAACACTGAAGCTTTCTTT. Amino acids: CATSRDRDYNTEAFF.

A few counts support this clonotype. V usage is TRBV7-2 and J usage is TRBJ2-1, with TRBD1 identical over 7 bases. The CDR3 is 15 amino acids. The V segment lost 3 bases and the J segment 4 bases; nucleotides outside the gene matches: 6. CDR1 and CDR2 from the germline V gene are SGHTA and FQGNSA. For the CDR3, the DNA is TGTGCCAGCAGCTTCCCCGGGACAGTATACAATGAGCAGTTCTTC. This encodes CASSFPGTVYNEQFF.